The 15 T cell receptor beta chains reported below all come from one sample, sequenced in a study of early T cells in non-severe SARS-CoV-2 infection. TCRdb re-called the 5' RACE reads through MiXCR, storing one row per CDR3 protein. Among 55,000 to 65,000 distinct CDR3 sequences listed, about 9.8% were seen once. Sample: whole blood. The receptor source for this set is an adult who was a healthcare worker with PCR-confirmed SARS-CoV-2 infection or an uninfected control (not recorded which).

The CDR3 spells CASSESAGLDIQYF. As DNA, the CDR3 is TGCGCCAGCAGTGAGTCGGCGGGATTGGACATTCAGTACTTC. The genes are TRBV10-2 and TRBJ2-4; perhaps TRBD2 as D (6 bases). The CDR3 sequence is 14 residues long. V lost 0 bases, J lost 8 bases, and 11 bases lay in between. Germline CDR1 and CDR2: WSHSY and SAAADI.

A few counts support this clonotype. As DNA, the CDR3 is TGTGCCAGCAGATTCAAACTCCGGGACCACTATGGCTACACCTTC. Its protein is CASRFKLRDHYGYTF. This sequence joins TRBV13 and TRBJ1-2, with a weak D call TRBD1 (5 bases). In germline, CDR1 is PRHDT, CDR2 FYEKMQ (reference sequence). This CDR3 has 15 residues. The V end lost 6 bases, the J end lost 3 bases, and 17 bases lay between the germline ends.

This clonotype has a count of ten or more. The chain links TRBV5-4 to TRBJ2-1; TRBD1 might be the D (6 bases). V was cut by 4 bases and J by 9 bases, with 11 bases left in between. The germline gives CDR1 SGHNT, CDR2 YYREEE (reference sequence). The length of the CDR3 is 12 residues. The CDR3 protein is CASSHRVGEQFF. The CDR3 DNA sequence: TGTGCCAGCAGCCACAGGGTTGGTGAGCAGTTCTTC. The variable domain in full, completed from reference TRBV5-4 and TRBJ2-1, reads ETGVTQSPTHLIKTRGQQVTLRCSSQSGHNTVSWYQQALGQGPQFIFQYYREEENGRGNFPPRFSGLQFPNYSSELNVNALELDDSALYLCASSHRVGEQFFGPGTRLTVL.

This clonotype was seen more than once but under ten times. The chain is built from TRBV28 and TRBJ2-3, with 7 bases identical to TRBD2. With V trimmed by 8 bases and J by 1 base, 12 bases remained unmatched. CDR1 and CDR2 (germline): MDHEN, SYDVKM. The CDR3 spans 16 residues. CDR3 DNA: TGTGCCAGCCGCTACCCCCTAGCGGCTGGCACAGATACGCAGTATTTT. The encoded protein is CASRYPLAAGTDTQYF.

This clonotype has a handful of counts. The chain has TRBV19 and TRBJ2-7; 8 nucleotides line up with TRBD2. Germline V lookup: CDR1 LNHDA, CDR2 SQIVND (reference sequence). This CDR3 contains 15 residues. Trimming took 4 bases from V and 7 from J; bases not matched to a gene: 12. The CDR3 sequence is CASSTTVAGSSEQYF. CDR3 nucleotides: TGTGCCAGTAGTACCACGGTAGCGGGGTCCTCTGAGCAGTACTTC.

The J gene is TRBJ2-3, the V gene TRBV20-1; D possibly matches TRBD1 or TRBD2 (5 bases each). Germline V gene data show CDR1 as DFQATT and CDR2 as SNEGSKA (reference sequence). Trimming shortened V by 0 bases and J by 7 bases, and 23 bases separated the two germline ends. The CDR3 extends over 17 amino acids. The CDR3 nucleotides read TGCAGTGCTAGAGATCTGTCCGGGTTCTTCGGGGCGCATACGCAGTATTTT. Translating it yields CSARDLSGFFGAHTQYF.

This clonotype came up many times. This sequence joins TRBV7-2 and TRBJ2-4; D unclear. The length of the CDR3 is 15 residues. V dropped 5 bases and J dropped 0 bases, with 11 bases sitting between them. Germline V gene lookup returns CDR1 SGHTA and CDR2 FQGNSA. The CDR3 sequence: CASSARPEAKNIQYF. The CDR3 DNA reads as TGTGCCAGCAGCGCAAGACCAGAAGCCAAAAACATTCAGTACTTC.

The chain couples TRBV20-1 to TRBJ2-5; 7 positions agree with TRBD2. Germline V CDR1 and CDR2: DFQATT, SNEGSKA (reference sequence). The CDR3 length is 16 residues. V lost 0 bases, J lost 4 bases, and 11 bases stayed unmatched. The CDR3 DNA follows: TGCAGTGCTAGAGATCTTGGGGCGGGAGCGGTAGAGACCCAGTACTTC. Protein product: CSARDLGAGAVETQYF.

Ten or more counts support this clonotype. This chain links TRBV3-1 with TRBJ2-5; either TRBD1 or TRBD2 may supply D (6 bases each). In germline, CDR1 is LGHDT, CDR2 YNNKEL (reference sequence). This CDR3 is built from 14 residues. Between the trimmed V and J ends, which lost 0 bases and 5 bases, there was a span of 10 bases. For the CDR3, the DNA is TGTGCCAGCAGCCAAGATTCGGGGGCGGAGACCCAGTACTTC. Residues: CASSQDSGAETQYF.

This clonotype was counted many times. The J gene is TRBJ1-4, the V gene TRBV12-3 or TRBV12-4; D not resolved. This CDR3 has 12 residues. V was shortened by 6 bases and J by 9 bases, with 11 bases between the two germline ends. CDR3 DNA sequence: TGTGCCAGCAGCCCCCGCAGCCAAAAACTGTTTTTT. Protein: CASSPRSQKLFF.

This clonotype appeared a few times. CDR3 in DNA: TGTGCCAGCAGTGACTGGAACGAGCAGTACTTC. Protein: CASSDWNEQYF. The V call is TRBV6-2 or TRBV6-3, the J call TRBJ2-7; D is undetermined. V dropped 5 bases and J dropped 5 bases, with 7 bases sitting between them. From germline, CDR1 is MNHEY and CDR2 SVGEGT. The CDR3 has 11 residues.

This clonotype was detected ten times or more. CDR3 DNA: TGTGCCAGCAGAGCGATAGGCGGATCAGATACGCAGTATTTT. This gives the protein CASRAIGGSDTQYF. This sequence joins TRBV6-4 and TRBJ2-3, with D uncertain. V shed 6 bases and J shed 4 bases, with 14 bases lying between them. The germline V gene encodes CDR1 MRHNA and CDR2 SNTAGT. CDR3 length: 14 amino acids.

This clonotype was found many times. At one of its ends the junction is not consistent with the germline gene, which may arise from a read error. This chain uses TRBV12-3 or TRBV12-4 with TRBJ1-5; D not certain. The CDR3 contains 11 residues. The DNA of the CDR3 is TGTGCCAGCAGTTTGAAGGGAGCCCAACATTTT. It encodes CASSLKGAQHF.

This clonotype was seen many times. This chain joins TRBV28 and TRBJ1-5; no reliable D call. Germline V gene data show CDR1 as MDHEN and CDR2 as SYDVKM. The V gene lost 3 bases and the J gene lost 5 bases, with 8 bases spanning the gap. This CDR3 region has 13 residues. DNA for the CDR3: TGTGCCAGCAGTTTGTTCGGGGATCAGCCCCAGCATTTT. Protein product: CASSLFGDQPQHF.

This clonotype was seen many times. J is TRBJ2-6 and V is TRBV6-2 or TRBV6-3; D possibly corresponds to TRBD1 (5 bases). The CDR3 runs 14 residues. Trimming removed 5 bases at V and 2 bases at J, with 7 bases between. CDR1 is MNHEY and CDR2 is SVGEGT in the germline V gene. CDR3 nucleotide sequence: TGTGCCAGCAGTCAACAGGCTGGGGCCAACGTCCTGACTTTC. This sequence encodes CASSQQAGANVLTF.